This T cell receptor (beta chain) was recovered during a study of blood T cell repertoires in COVID-19. V shed 5 bases and J shed 8 bases, with 22 bases lying between them. The CDR3 runs to 16 residues. The germline V gene has CDR1 SGHTA and CDR2 FQGNSA. This clone was recorded once. The protocol was immunoSEQ multiplex PCR, while the TCRdb copy is restricted to in-frame clones and leaves out a portion. This sample yields approximately 58,000 clones, of which 75% to 90% are seen a single time; roughly 30% belongs to the top ten. This sequence joins TRBV7-2 and TRBJ2-1; D is possibly TRBD1 (7 bases). The TCR comes from a man aged 60-69 years with COVID-19, enrolled during active disease. The sequenced sample was peripheral blood. CDR3 sequence (DNA): TGTGCCAGCAGCCCCACCCGACAGGGAGGTCTCTATGAGCAGTTCTTC. Protein: CASSPTRQGGLYEQFF.